The table lists the clone carrying this TCR beta chain with a few counts. These data belong to a study of CD8 T cells in ankylosing spondylitis. Construction of TCR beta libraries was performed using quantitative 5'-RACE with molecular barcodes. TCRdb used MiXCR to reprocess the 5' RACE reads, holding one entry per CDR3 protein. Among 200,000 to 250,000 distinct CDR3 sequences listed, about 10% were seen once. The length of the CDR3 is 13 residues. Germline lookup yields CDR1 MNHNS and CDR2 SASEGT. The V end lost 7 bases, the J end lost 0 bases, and 9 bases lay between the germline ends. The sequencing input was blood, either unsorted or a sorted T cell fraction (not recorded which). This chain joins TRBV6-1 and TRBJ1-1; D is unclear. The source is a male donor with ankylosing spondylitis or in good health (not recorded which). As DNA, the CDR3 is TGTGCCAGCACGGACTATCTGAACACTGAAGCTTTCTTT. This gives the protein CASTDYLNTEAFF.